This T cell receptor beta chain was obtained from a study of breast tumors, draining lymph nodes, adjacent tissues. TCRdb analysed the multiplex PCR reads with MiXCR anew, one entry per CDR3 protein. The table shows about 60,000 distinct CDR3 sequences, with around three fifths occurring only once. Whole-study findings and limits: Tumors had less TCR diversity than lymph nodes, more than nontumor tissue.

The table lists this clonotype with a count of one. Its antigen is unknown. The TCR sequence derives from a female donor with breast cancer. Some clones in this sample may be carry-over from other donors' samples. Sequenced: breast tumor tissue.

The CDR3 protein is CASSRVLRSSGQETQYF. The CDR3 nucleotides read TGTGCCAGCAGCCGAGTCCTACGTTCGAGCGGCCAAGAGACCCAGTACTTC. The rearrangement links TRBV7-8 to TRBJ2-5; perhaps TRBD2 as D (5 bases). V was shortened by 5 bases and J by 1 base, with 20 bases between the two germline ends. The CDR3 is 17 residues long. Germline values: CDR1 SGHVS, CDR2 FQNEAQ.